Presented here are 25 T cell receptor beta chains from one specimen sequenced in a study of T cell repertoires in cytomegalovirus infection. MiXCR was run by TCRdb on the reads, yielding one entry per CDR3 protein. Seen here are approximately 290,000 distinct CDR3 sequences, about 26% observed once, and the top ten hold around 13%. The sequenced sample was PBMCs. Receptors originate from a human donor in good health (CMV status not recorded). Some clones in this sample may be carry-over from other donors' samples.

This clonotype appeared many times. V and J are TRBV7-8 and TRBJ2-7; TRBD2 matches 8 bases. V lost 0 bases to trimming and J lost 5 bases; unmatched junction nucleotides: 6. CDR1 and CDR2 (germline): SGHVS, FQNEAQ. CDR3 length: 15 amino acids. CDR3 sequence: CASSLASGGPDEQYF. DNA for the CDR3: TGTGCCAGCAGCTTAGCATCGGGAGGGCCCGACGAGCAGTACTTC.

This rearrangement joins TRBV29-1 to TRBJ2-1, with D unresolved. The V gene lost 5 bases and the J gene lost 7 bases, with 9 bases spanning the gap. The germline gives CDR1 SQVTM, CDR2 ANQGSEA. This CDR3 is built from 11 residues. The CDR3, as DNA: TGCAGCGTTACCCAGCTTAATGAGCAGTTCTTC. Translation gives CSVTQLNEQFF.

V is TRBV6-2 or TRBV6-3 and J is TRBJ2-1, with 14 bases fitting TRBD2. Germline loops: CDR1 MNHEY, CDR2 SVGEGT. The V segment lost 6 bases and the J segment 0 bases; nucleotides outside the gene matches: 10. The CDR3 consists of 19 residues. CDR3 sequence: CASSSPRLAGGSSYNEQFF. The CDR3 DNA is TGTGCCAGCAGCTCCCCCAGACTAGCGGGAGGGAGCTCCTACAATGAGCAGTTCTTC.

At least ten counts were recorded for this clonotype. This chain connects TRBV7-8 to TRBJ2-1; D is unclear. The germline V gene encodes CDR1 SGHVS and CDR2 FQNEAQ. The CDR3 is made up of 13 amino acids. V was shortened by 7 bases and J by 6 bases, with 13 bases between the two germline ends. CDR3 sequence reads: CASTKTASNEQFF. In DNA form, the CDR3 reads TGTGCCAGCACCAAGACTGCGTCCAATGAGCAGTTCTTC.

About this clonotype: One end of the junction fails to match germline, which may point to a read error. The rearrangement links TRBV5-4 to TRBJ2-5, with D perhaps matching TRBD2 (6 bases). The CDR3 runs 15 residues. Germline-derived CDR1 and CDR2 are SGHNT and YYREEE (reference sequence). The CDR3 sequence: CASSRAGPSGETLYF. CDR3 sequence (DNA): TGTGCCAGCAGCCGCGCGGGACCCTCGGGAGAGACCCTGTACTTC. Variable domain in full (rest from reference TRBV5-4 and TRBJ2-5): ETGVTQSPTHLIKTRGQQVTLRCSSQSGHNTVSWYQQALGQGPQFIFQYYREEENGRGNFPPRFSGLQFPNYSSELNVNALELDDSALYLCASSRAGPSGETLYFGPGTRLLVL.

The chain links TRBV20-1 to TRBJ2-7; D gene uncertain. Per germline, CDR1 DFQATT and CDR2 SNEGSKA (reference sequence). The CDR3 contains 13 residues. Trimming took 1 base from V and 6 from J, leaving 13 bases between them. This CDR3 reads CSARVPGRLEQYF. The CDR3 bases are TGCAGTGCTAGAGTCCCCGGGCGGCTCGAGCAGTACTTC.

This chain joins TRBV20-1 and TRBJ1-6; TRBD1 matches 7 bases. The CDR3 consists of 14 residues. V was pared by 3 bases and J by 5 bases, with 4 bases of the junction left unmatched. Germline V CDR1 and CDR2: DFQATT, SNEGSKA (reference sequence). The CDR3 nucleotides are TGCAGTGCTAGGACAGGGCACGATAATTCACCCCTCCACTTT. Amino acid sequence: CSARTGHDNSPLHF.

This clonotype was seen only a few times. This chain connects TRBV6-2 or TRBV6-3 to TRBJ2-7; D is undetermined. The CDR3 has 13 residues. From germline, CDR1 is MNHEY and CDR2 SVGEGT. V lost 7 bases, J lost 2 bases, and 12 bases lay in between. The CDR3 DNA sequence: TGTGCCAGCAAGACTCTCTTAGCCTACGAGCAGTACTTC. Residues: CASKTLLAYEQYF.

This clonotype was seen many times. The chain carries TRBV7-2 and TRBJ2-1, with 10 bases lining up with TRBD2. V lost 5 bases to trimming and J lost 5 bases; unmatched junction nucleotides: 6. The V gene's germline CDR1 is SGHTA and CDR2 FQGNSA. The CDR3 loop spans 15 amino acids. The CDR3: CASSPFTSGDNEQFF. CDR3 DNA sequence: TGTGCCAGCAGCCCCTTTACTAGCGGGGACAATGAGCAGTTCTTC.

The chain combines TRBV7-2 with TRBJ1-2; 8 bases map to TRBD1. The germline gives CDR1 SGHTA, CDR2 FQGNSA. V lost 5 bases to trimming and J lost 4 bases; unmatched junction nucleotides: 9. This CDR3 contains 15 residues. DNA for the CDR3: TGTGCCAGCAGCGATTCCGGGACAGGAGTCTATGGCTACACCTTC. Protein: CASSDSGTGVYGYTF.

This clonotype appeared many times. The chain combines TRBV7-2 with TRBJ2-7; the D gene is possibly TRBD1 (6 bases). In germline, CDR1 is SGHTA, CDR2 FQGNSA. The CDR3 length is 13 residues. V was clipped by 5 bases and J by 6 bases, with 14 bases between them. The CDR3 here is CASSKMGAGEQYF. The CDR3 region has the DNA TGTGCCAGCAGCAAGATGGGGGCTGGCGAGCAGTACTTC. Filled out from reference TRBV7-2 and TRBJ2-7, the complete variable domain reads GAGVSQSPSNKVTEKGKDVELRCDPISGHTALYWYRQSLGQGLEFLIYFQGNSAPDKSGLPSDRFSAERTGGSVSTLTIQRTQQEDSAVYLCASSKMGAGEQYFGPGTRLTVT.

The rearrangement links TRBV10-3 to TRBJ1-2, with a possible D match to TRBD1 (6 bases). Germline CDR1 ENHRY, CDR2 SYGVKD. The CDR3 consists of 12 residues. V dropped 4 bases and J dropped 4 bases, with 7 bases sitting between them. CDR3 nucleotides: TGTGCCATCAGTGGGACAGTCTATGGCTACACCTTC. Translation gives CAISGTVYGYTF.

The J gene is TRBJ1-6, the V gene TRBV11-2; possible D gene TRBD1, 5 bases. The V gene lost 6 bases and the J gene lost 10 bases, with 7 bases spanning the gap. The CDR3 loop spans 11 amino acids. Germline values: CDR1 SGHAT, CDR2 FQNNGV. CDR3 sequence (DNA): TGTGCCAGCAGTGGGACCTCACCCCTCCACTTT. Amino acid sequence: CASSGTSPLHF.

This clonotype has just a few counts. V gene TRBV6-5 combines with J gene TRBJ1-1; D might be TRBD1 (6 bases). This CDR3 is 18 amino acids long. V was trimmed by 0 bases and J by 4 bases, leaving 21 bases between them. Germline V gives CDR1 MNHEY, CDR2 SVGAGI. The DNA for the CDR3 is TGTGCCAGCAGTTACTCAGCGGGGGGCAATTGGGTTGGCACTGAAGCTTTCTTT. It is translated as CASSYSAGGNWVGTEAFF.

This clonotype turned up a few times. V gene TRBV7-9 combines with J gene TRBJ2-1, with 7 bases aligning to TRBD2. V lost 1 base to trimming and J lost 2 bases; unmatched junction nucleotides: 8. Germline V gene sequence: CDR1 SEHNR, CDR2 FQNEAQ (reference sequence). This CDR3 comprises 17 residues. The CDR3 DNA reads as TGTGCCAGCAGCTTAGAACTCAGCGGGGCAGCCTACAATGAGCAGTTCTTC. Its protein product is CASSLELSGAAYNEQFF.

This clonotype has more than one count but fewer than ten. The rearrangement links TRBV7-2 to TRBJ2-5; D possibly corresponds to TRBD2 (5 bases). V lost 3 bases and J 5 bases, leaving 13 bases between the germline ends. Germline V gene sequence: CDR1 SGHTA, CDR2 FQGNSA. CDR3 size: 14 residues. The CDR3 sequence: CASSFTRDDETQYF. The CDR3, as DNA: TGTGCCAGCAGCTTCACCCGGGATGATGAGACCCAGTACTTC.

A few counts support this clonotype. Written as DNA, the CDR3 is TGTGCCAGCAGTGAAGGGGAAGGGGCTTGGCAGCCCCAGCATTTT. It yields the protein CASSEGEGAWQPQHF. This chain joins TRBV6-1 and TRBJ1-5; maybe TRBD1 (5 bases). Germline lookup yields CDR1 MNHNS and CDR2 SASEGT. The CDR3 is 15 amino acids. V lost 1 base, J lost 7 bases, and 14 bases lay in between.

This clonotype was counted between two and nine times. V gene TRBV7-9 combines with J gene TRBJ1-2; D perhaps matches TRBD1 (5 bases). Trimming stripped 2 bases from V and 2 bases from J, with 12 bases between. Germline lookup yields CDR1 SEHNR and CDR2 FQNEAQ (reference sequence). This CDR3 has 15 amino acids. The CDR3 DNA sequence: TGTGCCAGCAGCTTACGGTCAGGGACCAACTATGGCTACACCTTC. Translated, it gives CASSLRSGTNYGYTF. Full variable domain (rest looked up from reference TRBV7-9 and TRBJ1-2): DTGVSQNPRHKITKRGQNVTFRCDPISEHNRLYWYRQTLGQGPEFLTYFQNEAQLEKSRLLSDRFSAERPKGSFSTLEIQRTEQGDSAMYLCASSLRSGTNYGYTFGSGTRLTVV.

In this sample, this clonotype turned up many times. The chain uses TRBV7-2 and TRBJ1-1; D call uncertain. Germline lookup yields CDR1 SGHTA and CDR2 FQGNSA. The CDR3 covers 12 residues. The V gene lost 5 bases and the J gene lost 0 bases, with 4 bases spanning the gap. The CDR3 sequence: CASSQLNTEAFF. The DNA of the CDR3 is TGTGCCAGCAGCCAATTGAACACTGAAGCTTTCTTT.

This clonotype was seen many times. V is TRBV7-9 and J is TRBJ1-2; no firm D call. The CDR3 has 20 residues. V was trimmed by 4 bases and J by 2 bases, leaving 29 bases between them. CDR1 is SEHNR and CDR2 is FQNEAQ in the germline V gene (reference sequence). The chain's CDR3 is CASSSRLSGYPTRGNYGYTF. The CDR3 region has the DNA TGTGCCAGCAGCTCCCGTCTCTCGGGCTATCCAACCCGTGGGAACTATGGCTACACCTTC.

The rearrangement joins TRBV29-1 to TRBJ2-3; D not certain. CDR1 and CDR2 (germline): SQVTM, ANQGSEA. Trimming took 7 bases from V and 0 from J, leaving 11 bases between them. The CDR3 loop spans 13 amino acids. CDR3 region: CSATVSSTDTQYF. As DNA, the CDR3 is TGCAGCGCGACGGTTTCTAGCACAGATACGCAGTATTTT.

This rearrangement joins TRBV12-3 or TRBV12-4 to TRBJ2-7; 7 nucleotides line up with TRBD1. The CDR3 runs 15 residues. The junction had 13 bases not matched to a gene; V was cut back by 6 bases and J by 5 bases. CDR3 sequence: CASRSTGVGGHEQYF. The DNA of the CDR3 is TGTGCCAGCAGGTCTACAGGGGTAGGGGGCCACGAGCAGTACTTC.

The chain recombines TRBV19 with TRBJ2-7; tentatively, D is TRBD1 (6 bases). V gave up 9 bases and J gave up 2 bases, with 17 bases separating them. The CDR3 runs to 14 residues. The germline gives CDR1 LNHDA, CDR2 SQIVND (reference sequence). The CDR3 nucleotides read TGTGCCAGGACAGGTCGCCTCTACCCCTACGAGCAGTACTTC. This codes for CARTGRLYPYEQYF.

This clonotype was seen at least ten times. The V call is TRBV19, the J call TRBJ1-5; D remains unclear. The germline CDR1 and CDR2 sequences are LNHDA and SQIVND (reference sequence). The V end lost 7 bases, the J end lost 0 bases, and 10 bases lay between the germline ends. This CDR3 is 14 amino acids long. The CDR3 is CASTVQLSNQPQHF. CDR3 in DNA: TGTGCCAGTACGGTACAACTTAGCAATCAGCCCCAGCATTTT. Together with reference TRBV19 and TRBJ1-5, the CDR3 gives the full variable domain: DGGITQSPKYLFRKEGQNVTLSCEQNLNHDAMYWYRQDPGQGLRLIYYSQIVNDFQKGDIAEGYSVSREKKESFPLTVTSAQKNPTAFYLCASTVQLSNQPQHFGDGTRLSIL.

The CDR3: CASSLKGGGGAGELFF. The DNA of the CDR3 is TGTGCCAGCAGCTTAAAAGGCGGGGGGGGAGCCGGGGAGCTGTTTTTT. The chain joins TRBV7-6 to TRBJ2-2; 9 nucleotides match TRBD2. Trimming took 2 bases from V and 6 from J; bases not matched to a gene: 7. The length of the CDR3 is 16 residues. The germline V gene has CDR1 SGHVS and CDR2 FNYEAQ.